This TCR beta chain was sequenced during a study of T-cell memory formation after mild COVID-19. TCRdb reanalysed the 5' RACE reads using MiXCR and keeps one entry per CDR3 protein. The top ten hold approximately 8.4% of the sample, which has under 600,000 distinct CDR3 sequences, about 20% seen once. The CDR3 runs 11 residues. V lost 6 bases, J lost 5 bases, and 10 bases lay in between. CDR1 is SQVTM and CDR2 is ANQGSEA in the germline V gene. In this sample, this clonotype turned up a few times. The TCR originated in an adult woman who had mild COVID-19 (a few samples of this study predate the infection). Cell type and time point are not known. V is TRBV29-1 and J is TRBJ1-1, with D perhaps TRBD1 (6 bases). Sequences were obtained from PBMCs or a T cell subset sorted from them (not recorded which). Here the CDR3 DNA reads TGCAGCGTAAACAGGGATACTGAAGCTTTCTTT. As protein: CSVNRDTEAFF.